This entry concerns a single T cell receptor (beta chain). This clonotype was picked up a small number of times. Its antigen is currently not known. The sample holds no much larger clone one base away, and base qualities are not on file. The data stem from a study of blood T cells in healthy people across ages (dated by TCRdb to 2013 to 2016). As for the study more broadly: Template switching captured roughly one uniquely barcoded TCR beta cDNA molecule per two T cells in model experiments. To track age-related changes in TCR beta repertoire diversity, the study relied on deep sequencing normalized with unique cDNA molecular identifiers. The donors were split into four age groups: young (average 16 years), middle-aged (about 40), aged (approximately 59) and long-lived (approximately 80). For two donors (one aged 18 to 30 and one aged 80 or older), the study analyzed two additional independent replicas of 1 million unique cDNA reads from the same blood draw. To avoid experimental bias, donors of different ages were randomly spread across the sequencing lanes.

The library came from 5' RACE. Data came from an Illumina HiSeq 2500. A second roughly 7 to 11 cycle PCR used a sample-barcoded 5' primer and a J-beta primer mix. A unique molecular identifier was introduced onto each TCR beta cDNA molecule by a template-switch 5' adaptor carrying 12 random nucleotides. Each sample yielded at least 2.5 million CDR3-containing paired-end reads. First-strand cDNA synthesis was performed from all RNA using the Mint cDNA synthesis kit, with priming by a TRBC-specific oligonucleotide. Following uracil-DNA glycosylase treatment, a first 18-cycle PCR with universal primers M1SS and BC2_uni_R was performed on all cDNA. The authors processed their data as follows. For normalization, 1 million high-quality reads were randomly selected from each sample, with every read carrying a distinct molecular identifier. Reads with shared molecular identifiers were discarded instead of being binned into consensus sequences. CDR3 identification, clonotype clustering and error correction used MiTCR with a Q25 quality threshold and the strictest error-elimination algorithm. Lower-bound total TCR beta diversity was estimated with a nonparametric unseen species model using Euler transformation. Clones were called with MiXCR by TCRdb after fastp trimmed the public reads at Q25, and only in-frame beta chains were retained. For every CDR3 protein sequence, its rows merge into one entry that carries the most common genes and DNA. TCRdb assigned the V and J calls; the authors' analysis was not used. This sample lists about 1 million distinct CDR3 sequences; 40% to 55% were detected once. Clones ranked in the top ten supply under 20% of the sample.

The donors were 40 or so Caucasian individuals from Russia, aged roughly 6 to 100 years, who were systemically healthy. Each donor gave 8 to 10 milliliters of peripheral blood, collected into EDTA-treated Vacutainer tubes. PBMCs were isolated by Ficoll-Paque density-gradient centrifugation, with at least 6 million obtained per sample. Trizol reagent was used to extract total RNA from the PBMCs, yielding at least 6 micrograms per sample. The percentages of naive CD45RAhigh/CD27high T cells were determined by flow cytometry on a PBMC aliquot from every donor. Here is what the overall study found, with its caveats: There was a strong correlation between observed TCR beta diversity and the percentage of naive T cells measured by flow cytometry. The long-lived group showed more naive CD4+ T cells, fewer expanded clones and increased TCR diversity than the aged group, suggesting age selection. Because profiling used bulk unsorted PBMCs, naive and antigen-experienced compartments could not be compared conclusively. Observed TCR beta diversity per million T cells fell roughly linearly with age, and a significant reduction was already apparent by age around 40. Because the CMV infection status of the donors was unknown, age-related changes in expanded clonotypes may potentially have been confounded. Estimates of total diversity based on one million sequenced T cells were considered lower bounds and underestimates.

Sequencing was done on a sample of blood. The sequence came from a woman aged 55-70 years in good health.

The CDR3 region reads CASSHSLSGIWLNEQFF. The DNA sequence is TGTGCCAGCAGTCACTCTCTGAGCGGGATATGGTTGAATGAGCAGTTCTTC. The rearranged chain carries TRBV28 and TRBJ2-1; TRBD2 agrees with 7 junctional bases. From V the trimming removes 5 bases and from J it removes 7 bases, while the gene matches leave 17 bases of the junction unaccounted for. According to the germline V gene, CDR1 reads MDHEN and CDR2 reads SYDVKM. The CDR3 numbers 17 residues from cysteine through phenylalanine. The only DNA kept is the CDR3, 51 bases in frame from the first base.